This T cell receptor (beta chain) was identified in a study of cytomegalovirus exposure and HLA in healthy donors (dated by TCRdb to about 2017). For context, the study as a whole: In an earlier analysis of fewer than 750 of the donors, 276 Gb of sequence data and approximately 100 million unique TCR beta sequences from some 170 million T cells were reported. About 280 gigabases of sequencing data and 70 million to 95 million unique TCR sequences made up an early release that covered approximately 650 HLA-typed donors. Of the roughly 400 genotyped donors, approximately 83% fell in the genetic ancestry cluster associated with self-reported Caucasian donors. The study aimed to test whether cataloging public T cell receptors could reveal signatures of past pathogen exposure. The study profiled the T cell repertoires of hundreds of subjects by immunosequencing and related them to cytomegalovirus serostatus. Along with the approximately 700-subject first cohort, a separate validation cohort of over a hundred different subjects was used. To predict cytomegalovirus infection status, the study brought together high-throughput TCR immunosequencing, statistical association of individual TCRs with disease status, and machine learning. A later analysis re-examined previously published TCR beta repertoires from several hundred donors and added high-resolution HLA genotyping to investigate patterns of TCR occurrence. The later analysis used no new phenotypic data to find candidate immune exposures, relying instead on TCR beta sequences and their occurrence across donors. In an earlier analysis of about 590 of the donors, high-throughput TCR beta sequencing was used to judge whether each TCR beta V gene segment behaved as functional or pseudogenic. Donor age, sex, ethnicity and CMV serostatus were collected together with the repertoire data. In a later genetic analysis, genome-wide SNP genotypes for about three fifths of the 666 donors were used, and that subset was treated as a discovery cohort. Every repertoire in the discovery cohort had been generated on one and the same sequencing platform. Class I and class II HLA loci were covered by the typing at four-digit resolution. The number of typed donors differed by locus: roughly 629-640 for A, B, C, DRB1 and DQB1; 522 for DQA1; around 610 for DPA1; and around 450 for DPB1. Roughly 5 DR-DQ haplotypes were handled as single units for association and clustering, since linkage in the cohort was strong. Among 350 to 400 genotyped donors of the cohort, an average of approximately 250,000 unique TCR beta nucleotide sequences were sequenced per donor, roughly 18% of them non-productive.

The cohort consisted of fewer than 700 healthy bone marrow donors. At the time of sampling, every cohort member was nominally healthy, though immune exposures that went unrecorded were likely present. The donor tested CMV seronegative, placing the donor among the approximately 360 seronegative members of the cohort. Every donor gave a peripheral blood sample, and the peripheral blood mononuclear cells from that sample were used for TCR beta sequencing. The Qiagen DNeasy Blood Extraction Kit was used to extract genomic DNA from the blood cell samples. On the study overall, not on this receptor specifically: Most TCR sequences were seen in very few donors, while some public TCRs were found in many individuals. A later analysis found that most CMV-associated TCR beta chains appeared HLA-restricted, with HLA associations seemingly driven largely by CMV exposure. Three of the identified cytomegalovirus-associated TCR beta chains were confirmed in vitro to be specific for cytomegalovirus antigens. Compared with equally common non-associated chains, HLA-associated TCR beta chains in a later analysis were more clonally expanded and had lower generation probabilities. The study gave a list of around 170 TCR beta chains associated with cytomegalovirus. The earlier analysis of approximately 590 of the donors excluded fewer than 20 rarely observed V segments, including chromosome 9 orphons, because counts were too low. A further reported finding was that TCR beta sequences accurately predicted the HLA-A and HLA-B alleles for most subjects in the first cohort. According to a later genetic analysis, donors in an Asian-associated ancestry cluster had fewer N-insertions in productive TCRs than the roughly 670-donor mean. In a later analysis, some 18,000 TCR beta sequences were associated with specific HLA alleles at a false discovery rate of 0.05. Because HLA typing was unavailable for some donors at each locus, only the typed subset was used in association tests. In this cohort, only TCR beta chains were sequenced, and detectable features were limited by the absence of alpha or paired-chain data. An association between a missense DCLRE1C variant and V-gene and J-gene trimming of TCR beta chains was found in a later genetic analysis and replicated in an independent cohort. Broadly in line with IMGT annotations, most TCR beta V segments showed up in productive rearrangements about 87% or about 30% of the time in an earlier analysis of roughly 590 of the donors. Correlated functional status among segregating V segments might reflect linkage disequilibrium, but an unknown experimental factor could not be ruled out. Several of the top co-occurrence clusters appeared to be linked to parvovirus B19, influenza, CMV and Epstein-Barr virus, according to a later analysis. For the cohort, immune exposure information was limited to CMV serostatus. According to a later analysis, TCR association rates differed among HLA loci, with DRB1 alleles showing the most associated TCRs and HLA-C alleles showing the fewest. Cytomegalovirus status was reported to be diagnosed by the classifier with high specificity and sensitivity in both the original and validation cohorts. A group of highly shared sequence variants was considered likely to be a technical artifact of the sequencing pipeline. Sequencing depth was assumed to be roughly uniform across donors in the presence/absence analyses, though that assumption may not hold. The authors suggested that the approach could potentially be generalized to other disease states and immunological phenotypes. Some IMGT-functional V segments, including TRBV6-2 and TRBV6-3, could not be told apart with the 87-base-pair reads, so those segments were excluded. When HLA alleles, especially DR and DQ, strongly co-occurred, TCR associations were difficult to assign to individual alleles.

Library preparation employed the immunoSEQ multiplex PCR assay. For the multiplex PCR, a mixture combining 60 forward primers for TCR Vbeta segments and 13 reverse primers for TCR Jbeta segments was used. Amplification of the CDR3 region of rearranged TCR beta genes was performed with a multiplex PCR assay on genomic DNA. Amplified TCR beta libraries were sequenced as 87-base-pair reads on the Illumina HiSeq System. In the source study's methods: A later analysis tallied 75 million to 95 million unique TCR beta chains across the 640 or so repertoires, and approximately 12 million of those chains were shared by two or more donors. A nearest-neighbor algorithm error-corrected the raw reads and collapsed the reads into unique sequences, merging closely related sequences to remove PCR and sequencing errors. To assign V, D and J gene segments, CDR3 sequences were aligned to IMGT reference sequences. Each retained sequence needed at least a six-nucleotide match to both a V gene segment and a J gene segment. Rearrangements were classified as productive when the CDR3 lacked stop codons and remained in frame with V and J, and all other rearrangements were classified as non-productive. CDR3 was defined by IMGT convention, running from the second conserved V-encoded cysteine to the conserved J-encoded phenylalanine. The earlier analysis of about 500 of the donors excluded sequences that lacked an unambiguous match to a single V gene segment. In an earlier analysis of a few hundred of the donors, V segments were called functional above 56.7% productive rearrangements and were called segregating when the between-donor standard deviation exceeded 5%. A statistical classification framework was built for diagnosing cytomegalovirus status from the catalog of TCR beta chain sequences. A later analysis assigned V and J genes by comparing TCR nucleotide sequences with IMGT/GENE-DB human TR gene sequences. A later analysis assigned CDR3 sequences and most-parsimonious VDJ recombination scenarios with the TCRdist pipeline. A later analysis defined each TCR beta chain by its CDR3 amino acid sequence plus V-gene family, and excluded reads lacking a unique V-gene family. To address suspected cross-contamination and a sequencing artifact, a later analysis removed 450 to 700 highly shared, low-generation-probability nucleotide sequences. A later analysis calculated a clonal expansion index for each public chain from normalized within-repertoire ranks of inferred template counts. Generation probabilities in a later analysis came from a VDJ recombination model fitted to out-of-frame rearrangements, and those results were checked against IGoR. In a later analysis, hypergeometric tests were used to score TCR-TCR, TCR-HLA and TCR-CMV co-occurrence, with a repertoire-size bias correction applied to TCR pairs. A later analysis estimated false discovery rates by permuting HLA or CMV assignments 20 times. In a later analysis, co-occurring TCRs were grouped using DBSCAN, and TCRdist sequence similarity was added for clustering within HLA-allele-positive subsets. Repertoires with fewer than 30,000 or more than 120,000 public chains were left out of co-occurrence clustering, as were a handful of repertoires with anomalous nucleotide sharing. TCRdb took this table from immuneACCESS and kept in-frame rearrangements with V and J called. Such tables lack part of the clones; where checked against another copy, unresolved V genes explain under half of the gap, and the rest is unexplained. The V and J calls and clone size are taken from that table; D and trimming were inferred from the DNA. This sample is represented by about 140,000 clones; roughly 77% of them were singletons. The ten largest clones capture 1.6% of the sample.

Remarks on this clone: Its antigen remains undetermined. No clone much larger than this one lies a single base away; base qualities are absent.

The CDR3 runs 14 residues from the cysteine to the phenylalanine. The retained sequence is limited to the CDR3, 42 bases, with the frame set at the first base. From the germline V gene, CDR1 is MDHEN and CDR2 is SYDVKM. V ends up 5 bases short and J 6 bases short, with an unmatched junction base count of 7. The V and J genes are TRBV28 and TRBJ1-5; 7 nucleotides in the junction match TRBD1. Sequenced input: PBMCs. The TCR comes from a woman aged 30 to 39 in good health and CMV-seronegative. The CDR3 protein: CASSPNRGAQPQHF. The DNA sequence follows: TGTGCCAGCAGTCCTAACAGGGGAGCTCAGCCCCAGCATTTT.